The entry that follows covers one T cell receptor beta chain sequence. Its antigen is unknown. Measured with immunoSEQ multiplex PCR; TCRdb has only the in-frame clones, and not every one. The sample yields roughly 90,000 clones, about 93% seen once. The CDR3 consists of 13 residues. Unmatched junction bases numbered 7, after V lost 5 bases and J lost 6 bases. From germline, CDR1 is SGHVS and CDR2 FQNEAQ. The data originate from a study of T cell responses to AZD1222 COVID-19 vaccine. The study's findings and limits: When two AZD1222 doses had been given, Spike-specific TCR breadth and depth rose. Females made up more of the donors, who were largely white British, and clonal diversity may have come out too low.

The sequence was collected from an adult in good health. Sample: peripheral blood, taken on day 0 of MenACWY control vaccination. The rearrangement joins TRBV7-8 to TRBJ2-7; the match to TRBD2 covers 7 bases. CDR3 coding DNA: TGTGCCAGCAGCCAAGGACTAGTTGGCGAGCAGTACTTC. It yields the protein CASSQGLVGEQYF.